The 2 T cell receptor beta chains below all came from one sample that was sequenced in a study of shared clonotypes between healthy human individuals. Using immunoSEQ multiplex PCR, the repertoire was profiled, and TCRdb retains in-frame clones only, with some absent. This sample has 2 million to 2.5 million clones, with nearly 97% found just once. Material: naive CD4+ T cells sorted from blood. Subset reported: CD45RA+ positively selected. These receptors were collected from a young man in good health.

This clone was seen a single time. J is TRBJ2-1 and V is TRBV29-1; 10 positions match TRBD1. The CDR3 spans 16 residues. Germline lookup yields CDR1 SQVTM and CDR2 ANQGSEA. V lost 5 bases to trimming and J lost 3 bases; unmatched junction nucleotides: 10. CDR3 in amino acids: CSVTLPGQGYYNEQFF. CDR3 coding DNA: TGCAGCGTTACACTTCCGGGACAGGGGTACTACAATGAGCAGTTCTTC.

This chain connects TRBV7-6 to TRBJ2-7; TRBD2 matches at 11 bases. This CDR3 has 16 residues. With V trimmed by 0 bases and J by 4 bases, 5 bases remained unmatched. Looked up from germline, CDR1 is SGHVS and CDR2 is FNYEAQ. CDR3 bases: TGTGCCAGCAGCTTAGCTACTAGCGGGAGTAAGTACGAGCAGTACTTC. Its translation: CASSLATSGSKYEQYF.